One T cell receptor (beta chain) is described in this entry. The data belong to a study of technical replicates of blood from a handful of donors. Some clones are missing from TCRdb's copy, which holds only in-frame ones; the method was immunoSEQ multiplex PCR. The table shows some 76,000 clones, with over 95% occurring only once. Deletions cut 4 bases from V and 4 bases from J, with 16 bases between. CDR1 is GTSNPN and CDR2 is SVGIG in the germline V gene (reference sequence). The length of the CDR3 is 14 residues. Sequencing was performed on T cells isolated from PBMCs. The rearrangement uses TRBV30 and TRBJ1-1; TRBD1 is a possible D gene (6 bases). The sequence derives from a human donor in good health. CDR3 sequence reads: CAWTVQGIVTEAFF. CDR3 nucleotide sequence: TGTGCCTGGACCGTCCAGGGGATAGTCACTGAAGCTTTCTTT.